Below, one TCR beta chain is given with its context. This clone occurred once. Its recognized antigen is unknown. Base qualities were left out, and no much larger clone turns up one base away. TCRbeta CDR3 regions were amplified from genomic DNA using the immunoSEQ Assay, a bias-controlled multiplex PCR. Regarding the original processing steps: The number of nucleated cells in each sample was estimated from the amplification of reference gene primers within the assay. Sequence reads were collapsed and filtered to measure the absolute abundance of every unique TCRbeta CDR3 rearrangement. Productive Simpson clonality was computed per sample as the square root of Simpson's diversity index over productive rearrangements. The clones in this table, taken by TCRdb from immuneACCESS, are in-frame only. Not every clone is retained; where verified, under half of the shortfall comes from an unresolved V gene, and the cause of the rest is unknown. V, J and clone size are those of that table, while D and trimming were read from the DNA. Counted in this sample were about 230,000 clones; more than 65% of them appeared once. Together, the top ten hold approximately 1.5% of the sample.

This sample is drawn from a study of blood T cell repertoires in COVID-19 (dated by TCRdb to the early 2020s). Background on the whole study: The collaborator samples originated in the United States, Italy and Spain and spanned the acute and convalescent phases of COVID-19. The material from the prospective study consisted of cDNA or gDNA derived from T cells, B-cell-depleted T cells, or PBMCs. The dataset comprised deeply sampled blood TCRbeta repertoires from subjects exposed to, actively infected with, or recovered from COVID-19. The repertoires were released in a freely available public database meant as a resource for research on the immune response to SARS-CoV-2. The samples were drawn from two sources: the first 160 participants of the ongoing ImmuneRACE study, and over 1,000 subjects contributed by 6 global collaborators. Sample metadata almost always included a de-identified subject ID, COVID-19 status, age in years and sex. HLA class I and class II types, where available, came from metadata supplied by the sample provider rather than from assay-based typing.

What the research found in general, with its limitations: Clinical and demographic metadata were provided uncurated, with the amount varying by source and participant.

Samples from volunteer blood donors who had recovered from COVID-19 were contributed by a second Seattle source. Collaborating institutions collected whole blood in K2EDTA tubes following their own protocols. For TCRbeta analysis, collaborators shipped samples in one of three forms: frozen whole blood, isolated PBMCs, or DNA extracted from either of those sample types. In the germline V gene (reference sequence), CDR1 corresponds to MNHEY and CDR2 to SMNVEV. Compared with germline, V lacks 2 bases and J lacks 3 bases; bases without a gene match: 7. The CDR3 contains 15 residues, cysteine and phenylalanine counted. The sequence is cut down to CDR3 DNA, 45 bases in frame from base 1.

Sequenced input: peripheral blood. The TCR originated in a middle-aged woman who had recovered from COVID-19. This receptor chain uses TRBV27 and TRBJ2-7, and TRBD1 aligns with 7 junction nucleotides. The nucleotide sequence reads TGTGCCAGCAGTTTAGTAGGGGGCGCGGGCTACGAGCAGTACTTC. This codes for CASSLVGGAGYEQYF.